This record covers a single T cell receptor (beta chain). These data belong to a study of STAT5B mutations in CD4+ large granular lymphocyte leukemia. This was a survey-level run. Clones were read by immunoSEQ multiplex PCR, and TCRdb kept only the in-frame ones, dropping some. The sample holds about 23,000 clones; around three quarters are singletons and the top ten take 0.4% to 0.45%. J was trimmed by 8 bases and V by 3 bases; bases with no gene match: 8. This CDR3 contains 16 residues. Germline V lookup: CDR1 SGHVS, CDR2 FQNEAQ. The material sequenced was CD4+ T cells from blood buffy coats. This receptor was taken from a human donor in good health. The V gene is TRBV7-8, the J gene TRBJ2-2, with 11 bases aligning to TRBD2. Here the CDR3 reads CASSFRGLAGGGELFF. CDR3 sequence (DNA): TGTGCCAGCAGCTTCCGAGGGCTAGCGGGAGGTGGGGAGCTGTTTTTT.